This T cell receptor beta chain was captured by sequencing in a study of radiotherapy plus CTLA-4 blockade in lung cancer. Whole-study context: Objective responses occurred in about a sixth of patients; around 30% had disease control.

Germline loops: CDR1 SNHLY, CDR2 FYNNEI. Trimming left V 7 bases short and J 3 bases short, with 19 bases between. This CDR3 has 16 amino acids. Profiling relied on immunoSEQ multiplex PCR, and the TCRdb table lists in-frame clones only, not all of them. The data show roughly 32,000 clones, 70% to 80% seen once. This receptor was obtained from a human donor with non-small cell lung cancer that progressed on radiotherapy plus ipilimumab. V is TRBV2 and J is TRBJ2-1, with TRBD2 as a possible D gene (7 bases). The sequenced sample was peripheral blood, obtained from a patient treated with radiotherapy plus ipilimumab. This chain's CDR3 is CASTPARGGNYNEQFF. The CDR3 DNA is TGTGCCAGCACCCCGGCCCGCGGGGGCAACTACAATGAGCAGTTCTTC.